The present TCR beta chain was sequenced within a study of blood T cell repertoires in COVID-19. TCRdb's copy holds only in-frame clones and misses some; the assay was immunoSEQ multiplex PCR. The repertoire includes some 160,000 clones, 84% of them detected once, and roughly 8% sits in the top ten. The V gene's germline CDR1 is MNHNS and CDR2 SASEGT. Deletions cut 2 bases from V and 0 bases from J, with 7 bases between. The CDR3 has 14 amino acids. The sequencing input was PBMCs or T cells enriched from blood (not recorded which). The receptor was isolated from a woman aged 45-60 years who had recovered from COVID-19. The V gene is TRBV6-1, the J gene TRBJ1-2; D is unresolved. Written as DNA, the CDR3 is TGTGCCAGCAGTGAACTTAGTTCTAACTATGGCTACACCTTC. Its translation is CASSELSSNYGYTF.